These T cell receptor beta chains were read from a single sample in a study of regulatory T cells in long-lasting Graves disease. TCRdb fed the multiplex PCR reads into MiXCR, producing one record per CDR3 protein. The data contain 400,000 to 450,000 distinct CDR3 sequences, 16% of them seen just once; the ten biggest clones take up roughly 10%. These same records also appear under a second study, on T cells in Graves' hyperthyroidism and ophthalmopathy.

The sequencing here drew on peripheral blood mononuclear cells (PBMCs), taken at new diagnosis, from a patient treated with antithyroid drugs. Source of these receptors: a woman in her thirties with Graves disease. The CDR3 runs from the conserved cysteine through the conserved F or W. D genes are given only for firm matches. Clone size is stated in some rows and not others, as once, few, many or a class when expanded.

size	V	J	D	DNA	CDR3
many	TRBV28	TRBJ2-7	-	TGTGCCAGCACCGGCGGATTCTCCTCCGAGCAGTACTTC	CASTGGFSSEQYF
-	TRBV7-3	TRBJ2-5	TRBD1	TGTGCCAGCAGCTGGGGGACAGGGGTAGGAGAGACCCAGTACTTC	CASSWGTGVGETQYF
many	TRBV7-2	TRBJ2-3	-	TGTGCCAGCAGCTTAGCGCAGGGAGATACGCAGTATTTT	CASSLAQGDTQYF
-	TRBV6-1	TRBJ2-7	TRBD1	TGTGCCAGCAGCGTAGAGGGGACAGGGCCCTACGAGCAGTACTTC	CASSVEGTGPYEQYF
-	TRBV30	TRBJ1-1	TRBD1	TGTGCCCGGAGCCCGAAAACCGGGACAGGGGTGTCGGTGGGCACTGAAGCTTTCTTT	CARSPKTGTGVSVGTEAFF
many	TRBV27	TRBJ2-7	TRBD2	TGTGCCAGCAGTTCTTTTTTTGGTGGACTAGGGGAATACGAGCAGTACTTC	CASSSFFGGLGEYEQYF
many	TRBV11-2	TRBJ2-1	-	TGTGCCAGCAGCTTAAGTCTAGTCGCCAACAATGAGCAGTTCTTC	CASSLSLVANNEQFF
few	TRBV5-6	TRBJ2-1	TRBD2	TGTGCCAGCAGCCCCTACTTGGGGGCGGGAGGGCCAAATGAGCAGTTCTTC	CASSPYLGAGGPNEQFF
-	TRBV24-1	TRBJ2-2	TRBD2	TGTGCCACCAGTGACCCTAGCGGGGGGGACACCGGGGAGCTGTTTTTT	CATSDPSGGDTGELFF
many	TRBV19	TRBJ2-1	TRBD2	TGTGCCAGTAGTATCGGGACGGCCGGACTAGCGGGAGGGCACAATGAGCAGTTCTTC	CASSIGTAGLAGGHNEQFF
many	TRBV7-6	TRBJ2-7	-	TGTGCCAGCAGCTTAGCGGGGCTCTCCTACGAGCAGTACTTC	CASSLAGLSYEQYF
few	TRBV6-2/TRBV6-3	TRBJ2-4	-	TGTGCCAGCAGTTCCAACCAAAACATTCAGTACTTC	CASSSNQNIQYF
-	TRBV20-1	TRBJ1-5	-	TGCAGTGCTAGAGTCTCGGTCAATCAGCCCCAGCATTTT	CSARVSVNQPQHF
many	TRBV28	TRBJ2-1	TRBD2	TGTGCCAGCAGTTTTTTCCGCGGGAGGGCTTACAATGAGCAGTTCTTC	CASSFFRGRAYNEQFF
many	TRBV3-1	TRBJ2-7	TRBD2	TGTGCCAGCAGCCAAGAAGGGACTAGCAACGAGCAGTACTTC	CASSQEGTSNEQYF
many	TRBV11-2	TRBJ2-3	-	TGTGCCAGCAGCTTGATGGGGGCCACAGATACGCAGTATTTT	CASSLMGATDTQYF
few	TRBV6-1	TRBJ2-7	-	TGTGCCAGCAGCTCCCCTGGCGGGACGGGAGAGCAGTACTTC	CASSSPGGTGEQYF
few	TRBV28	TRBJ1-2	TRBD1	TGTGCCAGCAGCGACTTCGGGGGACAGGCCTATGGCTACACCTTC	CASSDFGGQAYGYTF
-	TRBV27	TRBJ1-2	-	TGTGCCAGCAGTTTATCGTGGCCAGGGCTTTTTTATGGCTACACCTTC	CASSLSWPGLFYGYTF
-	TRBV19	TRBJ2-1	TRBD2	TGTGCCAGTAGTACAACCGGGACTAGAGACAATGAGCAGTTCTTC	CASSTTGTRDNEQFF
-	TRBV18	TRBJ2-7	-	TGTGCCAGCTCACCACGGGCGGGCGCCTCCTACGAGCAGTACTTC	CASSPRAGASYEQYF
many	TRBV7-9	TRBJ2-3	-	TGTGCCAGCAGGCCCGGACTCTCCTCCACAGATACGCAGTATTTT	CASRPGLSSTDTQYF
many	TRBV2	TRBJ2-3	-	TGTGCCAGCAGTGAGGACTGGGCGACTAGCACAGATACGCAGTATTTT	CASSEDWATSTDTQYF
few	TRBV9	TRBJ2-1	-	TGTGCCAGCAGCGTAAAGACAGACTTACAATGGGAGCAGTTCTTC	CASSVKTDLQWEQFF
many	TRBV2	TRBJ2-1	-	TGTGCCAGCTCGGGACACAATGAGCAGTTCTTC	CASSGHNEQFF
many	TRBV12-3/TRBV12-4	TRBJ1-5	-	TGTGCCAGCAGAACGGAATTAAGCAATCAGCCCCAGCATTTT	CASRTELSNQPQHF
few	TRBV20-1	TRBJ1-5	TRBD1	TGCAGTGCTAGACAGACAGGGGGGATAAATCAGCCCCAGCATTTT	CSARQTGGINQPQHF
many	TRBV20-1	TRBJ2-1	TRBD1	TGCAGTGCTGGGGACAGGGACCACAATGAGCAGTTCTTC	CSAGDRDHNEQFF
many	TRBV18	TRBJ1-1	-	TGTGCCAGCTCACCACAGGGGAGGAACACTGAAGCTTTCTTT	CASSPQGRNTEAFF
-	TRBV6-1	TRBJ2-1	TRBD2	TGTGCCAGCAGTCCCACTAGCGGAGGGGGTTACAATGAGCAGTTCTTC	CASSPTSGGGYNEQFF
-	TRBV27	TRBJ2-3	-	TGTGCCAGCTCAAGTGCCCTCGACAGCCATAGCACAGATACGCAGTATTTT	CASSSALDSHSTDTQYF